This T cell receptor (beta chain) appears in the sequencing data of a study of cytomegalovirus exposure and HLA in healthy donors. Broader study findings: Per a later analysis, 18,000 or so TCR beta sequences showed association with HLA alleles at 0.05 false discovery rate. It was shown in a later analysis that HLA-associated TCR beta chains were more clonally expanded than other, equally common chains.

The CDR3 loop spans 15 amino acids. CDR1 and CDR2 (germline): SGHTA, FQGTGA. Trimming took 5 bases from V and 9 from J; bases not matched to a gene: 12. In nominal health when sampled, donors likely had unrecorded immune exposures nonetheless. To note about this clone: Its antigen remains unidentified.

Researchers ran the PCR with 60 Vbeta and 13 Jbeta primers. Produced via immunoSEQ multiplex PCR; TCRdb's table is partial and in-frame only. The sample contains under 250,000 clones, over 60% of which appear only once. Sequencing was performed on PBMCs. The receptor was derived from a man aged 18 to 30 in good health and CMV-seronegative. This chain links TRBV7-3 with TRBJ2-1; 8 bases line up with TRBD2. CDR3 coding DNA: TGTGCCAGCAGCATCAAAGCGGGAGTTAGTACTGAGCAGTTCTTC. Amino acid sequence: CASSIKAGVSTEQFF.